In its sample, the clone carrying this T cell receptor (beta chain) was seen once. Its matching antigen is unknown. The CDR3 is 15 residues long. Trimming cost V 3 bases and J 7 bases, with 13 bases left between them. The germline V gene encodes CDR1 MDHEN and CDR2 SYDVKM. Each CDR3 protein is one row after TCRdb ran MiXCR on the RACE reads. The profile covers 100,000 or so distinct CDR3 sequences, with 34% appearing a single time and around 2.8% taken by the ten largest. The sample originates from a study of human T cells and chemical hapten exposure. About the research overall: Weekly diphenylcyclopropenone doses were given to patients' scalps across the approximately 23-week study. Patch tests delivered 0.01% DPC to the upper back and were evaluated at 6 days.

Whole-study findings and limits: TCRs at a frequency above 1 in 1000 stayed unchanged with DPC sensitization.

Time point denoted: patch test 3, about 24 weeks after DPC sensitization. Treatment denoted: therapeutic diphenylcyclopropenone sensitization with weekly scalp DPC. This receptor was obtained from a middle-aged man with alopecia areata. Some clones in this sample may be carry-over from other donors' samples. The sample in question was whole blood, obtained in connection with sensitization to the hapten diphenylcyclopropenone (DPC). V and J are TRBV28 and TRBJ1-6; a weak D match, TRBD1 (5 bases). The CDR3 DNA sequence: TGTGCCAGCAGTTTCGGGGGGGGTAGGAATTCACCCCTCCACTTT. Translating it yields CASSFGGGRNSPLHF.